The entry below gives a single T cell receptor beta chain sequence along with its context. Its antigen is currently not known. Base qualities are missing; no much larger clone stands one base away. The germline V gene supplies CDR1 SNHLY and CDR2 FYNNEI. Reading from cysteine to phenylalanine, the CDR3 counts 13 amino acids. The kept DNA is CDR3 alone, 39 bases in frame from the first base. Relative to germline, V is 8 bases shorter and J is 6 bases shorter, with 17 bases between their ends. The CDR3 regions of human TCRbeta chains were analyzed by immunosequencing. The study's processing was this. TCRs in the repertoires were matched against a reference library of SARS-CoV-2-specific TCRs that had been generated with the MIRA antigen-specificity platform. Breadth was defined as the fraction of unique TCRs that were SARS-CoV-2-associated, and depth was defined as the fraction of total T cells that were SARS-CoV-2-associated. Using the MIRA data, each spike-specific TCR was mapped to the spike region that the TCR reacts to and placed in a CD4 or CD8 class. Log10-transformed breadth and depth values were compared by one-way ANOVA with Sidak's multiple comparisons tests. TCRdb re-hosts the immuneACCESS table, in-frame sequences only. Its copies lack some clones; in the studies checked, an unresolved V gene accounts for under half of them, and the cause for the rest is not known. That table furnishes V, J and clone size, whereas the DNA furnished D and trimming. The sample data list 100,000 to 150,000 clones, and approximately 90% of these were observed just once. Together, the top ten hold just over 4% of the sample.

These data belong to a study of T cell responses to AZD1222 COVID-19 vaccine (dated by TCRdb to the early 2020s). Context from the whole study: TCR sequencing was performed for 230 to 250 trial participants, of whom about 200 were given two doses of AZD1222 and some 25 were given two doses of MenACWY control vaccine. Trial participants were enrolled by age into subgroups of 18-55, 56-69 and 70-plus years, and about 150, 27 and 61 TCR-sequenced participants, respectively, were included in these subgroups. The investigation overall reported the following: In the small 56-69-year group, the increase in depth fell short of significance, most likely because of low power. Vaccine-associated CD4 TCRs spanned the whole spike protein, with dominant responses in regions 160-218 and 743-854. Conclusions about previously exposed vaccinees were limited because only a handful of AZD1222 recipients were SARS-CoV-2 seropositive at baseline. Participants were mostly white British, with more females than males. The authors suggested clonal diversity may have been underestimated. A significant rise in spike-specific TCR breadth and depth was observed after two AZD1222 doses relative to day 0 and relative to MenACWY recipients. Reportedly, almost half of the unique spike-specific TCRs recognized epitopes lying outside the regions that are mutated in the B.1.351 and B.1.1.7 variants. Because no day 14 peak-response samples were available, the repertoires could be characterized only after the peak T cell response.

This specimen's time point label, per the study, means: about 28 days (+/-7) after the second vaccine dose. The sample's treatment or condition, from its label and the paper: meningococcal conjugate vaccine given as trial control. The vaccinee samples were drawn from two UK trials, COV001 and COV002, one of which was a single-blind randomized controlled phase 2/3 trial testing AZD1222 (ChAdOx1 nCoV-19) in healthy adults. Trial participant PBMC samples were collected at day 0 and day 28 after the second dose for TCRbeta chain sequencing. The source was peripheral blood, collected 28 days after the second dose of the MenACWY control vaccine. This clonotype was sampled from an adult who received the MenACWY meningococcal vaccine as a control. The sequence joins TRBV2 to TRBJ2-7, and TRBD1 may be the D gene, going by 5 matching bases. Read as DNA, the sequence is TGTGCCAGCCAGGGTTCCCCCTATGGCGAGCAGTACTTC. This encodes CASQGSPYGEQYF.